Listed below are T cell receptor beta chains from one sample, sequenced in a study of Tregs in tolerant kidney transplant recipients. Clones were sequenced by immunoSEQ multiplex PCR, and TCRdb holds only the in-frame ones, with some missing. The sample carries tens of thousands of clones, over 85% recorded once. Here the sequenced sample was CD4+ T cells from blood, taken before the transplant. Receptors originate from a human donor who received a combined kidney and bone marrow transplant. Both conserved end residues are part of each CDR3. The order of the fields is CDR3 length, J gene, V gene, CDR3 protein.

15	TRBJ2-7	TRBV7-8	CASSFRQGPSYEQYF
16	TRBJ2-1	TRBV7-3	CASSLSALAGANEQFF
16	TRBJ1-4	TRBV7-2	CASSSPGTGVGLKLFF
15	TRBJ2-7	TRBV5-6	CASSLDRDSSYEQYF
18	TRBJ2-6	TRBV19	CASSIRSFRSSGANVLTF
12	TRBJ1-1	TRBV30	CAWRGTYTEAFF
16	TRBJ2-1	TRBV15	CATSPRARGSYNEQFF
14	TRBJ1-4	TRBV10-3	CAISQQGPNEKLFF
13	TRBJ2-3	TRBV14	CASSLGVLDTQYF
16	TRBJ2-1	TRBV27	CASSRRTSGWANEQFF
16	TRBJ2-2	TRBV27	CASSNGAGVTTGELFF
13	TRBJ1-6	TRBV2	CASSGRSDSPLHF
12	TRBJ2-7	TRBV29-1	CSVGRDIDEQYF
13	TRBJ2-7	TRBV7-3	CASSLFSAREQYF
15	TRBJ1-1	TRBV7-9	CASSPLSTKGTEAFF
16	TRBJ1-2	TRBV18	CASSPRQGEKSGGYTF
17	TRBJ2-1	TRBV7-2	CASSFRLIRGTYNEQFF
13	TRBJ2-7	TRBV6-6	CASSYSNSYEQYF
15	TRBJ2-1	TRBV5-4	CASSSAGTTYNEQFF
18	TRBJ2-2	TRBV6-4	CASSDGFSGRANTGELFF
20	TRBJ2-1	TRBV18	CASSPRRGTGGDSVYNEQFF
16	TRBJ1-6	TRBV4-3	CASSQVQALSNSPLHF
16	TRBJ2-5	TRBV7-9	CASSLGTVKYQETQYF
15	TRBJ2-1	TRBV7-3	CASSSNGGGGNEQFF
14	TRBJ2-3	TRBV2	CAARSGSKTDTQYF
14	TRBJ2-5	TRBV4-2	CASSQGQVQETQYF
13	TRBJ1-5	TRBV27	CASSFVPLQAQHF
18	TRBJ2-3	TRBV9	CASSSRTSGSLRTDTQYF
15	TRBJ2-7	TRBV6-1	CASRDLGQGPYEQYF
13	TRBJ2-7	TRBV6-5	CASTPGLWYEQYF
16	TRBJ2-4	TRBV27	CASSTLDKGSKNIQYF
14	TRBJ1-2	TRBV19	CASSIQQENYGYTF
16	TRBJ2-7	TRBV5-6	CASSITGTGGTYEQYF
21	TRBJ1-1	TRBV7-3	CASSFQGNIGGLPFMNTEAFF
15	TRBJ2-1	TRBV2	CASSERLAGTGEQFF
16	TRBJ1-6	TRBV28	CASPPPRVSYNSPLHF
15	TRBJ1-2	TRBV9	CASSGDPGTGLGYTF
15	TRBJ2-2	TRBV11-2	CASSPQGAGAGELFF
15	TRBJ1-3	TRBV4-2	CASSPAGSSGNTIYF
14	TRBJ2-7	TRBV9	CASSVDPGTYEQYF
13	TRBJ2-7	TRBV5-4	CASSSRQAYEQYF
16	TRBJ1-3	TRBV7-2	CASSLVAGFSGNTIYF
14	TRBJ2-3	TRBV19	CATSMLGGITRSYF
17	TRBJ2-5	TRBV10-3	CAISESSPAGGHETQYF
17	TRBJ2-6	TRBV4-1	CASSPTGGTSGANVLTF
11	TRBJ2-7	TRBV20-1	CSASRAYEQYF
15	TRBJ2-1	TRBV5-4	CASSLEGAVYNEQFF
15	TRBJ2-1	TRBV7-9	CASSPRGTQHREQFF
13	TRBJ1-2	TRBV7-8	CASSLSSNYGYTF
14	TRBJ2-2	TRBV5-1	CASSRTGNTGELFF
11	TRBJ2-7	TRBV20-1	CSARDRGEQYF